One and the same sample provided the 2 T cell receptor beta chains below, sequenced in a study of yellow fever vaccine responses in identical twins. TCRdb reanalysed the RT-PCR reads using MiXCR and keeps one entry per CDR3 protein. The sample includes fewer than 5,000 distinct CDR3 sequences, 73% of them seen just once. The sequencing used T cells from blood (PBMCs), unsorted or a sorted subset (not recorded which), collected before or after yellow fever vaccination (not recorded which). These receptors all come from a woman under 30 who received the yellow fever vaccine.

The CDR3 bases are TGCAGCGTCGAGGGACAGGAGAACTACAATGAGCAGTTCTTC. Its protein is CSVEGQENYNEQFF. The J gene is TRBJ2-1, the V gene TRBV29-1, with TRBD1 matching 8 bases. Germline V gene data show CDR1 as SQVTM and CDR2 as ANQGSEA. V shed 6 bases, J shed 3 bases, and the junction held 7 bases outside the gene matches. The CDR3 runs 14 residues.

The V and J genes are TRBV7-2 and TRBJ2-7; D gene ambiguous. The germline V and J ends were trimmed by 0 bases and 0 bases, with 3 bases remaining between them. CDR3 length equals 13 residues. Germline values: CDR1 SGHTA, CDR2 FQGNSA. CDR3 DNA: TGTGCCAGCAGCTTAGCGAACTCCTACGAGCAGTACTTC. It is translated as CASSLANSYEQYF.